The clone carrying this T cell receptor beta chain came up many times. Its antigen is not known. The trim removed 5 bases at V and 2 bases at J, leaving 6 bases unmatched. The CDR3 has 15 amino acids. Germline V lookup: CDR1 SGHNT, CDR2 YENEEA. The sample originates from a study of T cells in Graves' hyperthyroidism and ophthalmopathy. Study-wide results and caveats: Progression to ophthalmopathy was predicted a median of 6.5 months early. The majority of expanded thyroid clonotypes above 0.001 also appeared in blood.

There were TCR beta CDR3 regions amplified from RNA transcripts. The HTBI primer set drove a first-round RT-PCR of the TCR CDR3. TCRdb analysed the multiplex PCR reads with MiXCR anew, one entry per CDR3 protein. The repertoire holds over 250,000 distinct CDR3 sequences, with approximately 15% as singletons. Used for diagnoses were clinical symptoms, serum thyroxine and TRAb, thyroid ultrasound and orbital computed tomography. The clonotype was recovered from a woman aged 55-70 years with Graves' ophthalmopathy. This rearrangement joins TRBV11-3 to TRBJ2-3; 8 bases align to TRBD2. Material for sequencing was blood. The CDR3 coding sequence is TGTGCCAGCAGCCTCCGGGGGGGGTCCACAGATACGCAGTATTTT. Translating it yields CASSLRGGSTDTQYF. Supplemented by reference TRBV11-3 and TRBJ2-3, the full variable domain reads EAGVVQSPRYKIIEKKQPVAFWCNPISGHNTLYWYLQNLGQGPELLIRYENEEAVDDSQLPKDRFSAERLKGVDSTLKIQPAELGDSAVYLCASSLRGGSTDTQYFGPGTRLTVL.